The sequence of this TCR beta chain was determined in a study of blood T cell repertoires in COVID-19. Study-level background: Acute-phase and convalescent COVID-19 samples originated in the United States, Italy and Spain.

Method: immunoSEQ multiplex PCR; TCRdb's copy keeps in-frame clones and lacks some. This sample yields tens of thousands of clones, of which 80% to 85% are seen a single time; roughly 15% belongs to the top ten. The CDR3 is 14 amino acids. With V trimmed by 8 bases and J by 6 bases, 3 bases remained unmatched. The V gene's germline CDR1 is MNHEY and CDR2 SVGAGI. The rearrangement links TRBV6-5 to TRBJ1-6; TRBD1 agrees at 11 bases. The receptor was derived from a man in his 60s with COVID-19, enrolled during active disease. The sequencing input was peripheral blood. CDR3 sequence reads: CASLDRGLNSPLHF. CDR3 sequence (DNA): TGTGCCAGCCTGGACAGGGGGCTTAATTCACCCCTCCACTTT.